The 2 T cell receptor beta chains listed next were all sequenced from one sample in a study of CD8 T cells in Susac syndrome. An amount of RNA that ranged from roughly 0.45 to 1 ug was reverse transcribed with random hexamers. TCRdb independently ran MiXCR on the immunoSEQ multiplex PCR reads; one entry per CDR3 protein. The profile shows 200,000 to 300,000 distinct CDR3 sequences, less than 96% of them singletons. Sequencing was performed on CD4+ T cells from PBMCs. These receptors originate from a human donor with Susac syndrome.

V is TRBV20-1 and J is TRBJ2-1; TRBD2 agrees at 11 bases. There are 16 residues in the CDR3. Germline lookup yields CDR1 DFQATT and CDR2 SNEGSKA (reference sequence). Losses at the gene ends were 5 bases for V and 0 bases for J; bases not matched to a gene: 6. CDR3 loop: CSAGRLAGISYNEQFF. CDR3 sequence (DNA): TGCAGTGCTGGGAGACTAGCGGGGATCTCCTACAATGAGCAGTTCTTC.

J is TRBJ2-7 and V is TRBV6-6; 9 bases agree with TRBD1. CDR3 length equals 14 residues. CDR1 is MNHNY, CDR2 SVGAGI, per germline (reference sequence). Trimming cost V 2 bases and J 5 bases; bases outside gene matches: 4. The CDR3, as DNA: TGTGCCAGCAGTTACCGACAGGGGGTCCACGAGCAGTACTTC. It codes for CASSYRQGVHEQYF.